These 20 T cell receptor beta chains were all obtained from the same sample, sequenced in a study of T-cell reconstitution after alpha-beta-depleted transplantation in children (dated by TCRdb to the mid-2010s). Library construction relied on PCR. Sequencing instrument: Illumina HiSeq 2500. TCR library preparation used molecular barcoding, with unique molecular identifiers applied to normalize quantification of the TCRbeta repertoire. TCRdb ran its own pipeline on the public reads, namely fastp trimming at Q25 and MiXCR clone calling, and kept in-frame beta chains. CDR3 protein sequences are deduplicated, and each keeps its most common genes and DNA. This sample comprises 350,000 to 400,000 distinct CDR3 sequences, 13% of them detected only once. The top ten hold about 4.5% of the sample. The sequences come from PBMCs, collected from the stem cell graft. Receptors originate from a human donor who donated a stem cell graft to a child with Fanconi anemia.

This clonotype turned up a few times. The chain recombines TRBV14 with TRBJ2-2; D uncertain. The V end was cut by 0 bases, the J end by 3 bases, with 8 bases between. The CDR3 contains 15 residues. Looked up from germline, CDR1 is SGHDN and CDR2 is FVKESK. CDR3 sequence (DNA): TGTGCCAGCAGCCAAGAGAGAGGAGACACCGGGGAGCTGTTTTTT. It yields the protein CASSQERGDTGELFF.

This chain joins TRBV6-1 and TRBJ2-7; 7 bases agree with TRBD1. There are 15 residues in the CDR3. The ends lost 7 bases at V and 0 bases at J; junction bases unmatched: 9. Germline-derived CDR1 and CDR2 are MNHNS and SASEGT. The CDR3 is CASTNRGVGSYEQYF. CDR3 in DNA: TGTGCCAGCACAAACAGGGGTGTGGGCTCCTACGAGCAGTACTTC.

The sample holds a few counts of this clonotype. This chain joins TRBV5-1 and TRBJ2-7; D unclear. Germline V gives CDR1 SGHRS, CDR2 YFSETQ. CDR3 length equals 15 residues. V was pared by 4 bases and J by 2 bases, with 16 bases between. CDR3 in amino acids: CASSHKRLVPYEQYF. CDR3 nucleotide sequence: TGCGCCAGCAGCCACAAACGTCTAGTTCCCTACGAGCAGTACTTC.

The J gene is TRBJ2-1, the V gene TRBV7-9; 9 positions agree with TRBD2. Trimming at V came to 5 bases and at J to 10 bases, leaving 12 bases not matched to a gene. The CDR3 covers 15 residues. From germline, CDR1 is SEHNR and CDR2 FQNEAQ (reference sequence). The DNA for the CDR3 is TGTGCCAGCAGCCCTACTAGCGGGTCCCGAGGGGAGCAGTTCTTC. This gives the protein CASSPTSGSRGEQFF.

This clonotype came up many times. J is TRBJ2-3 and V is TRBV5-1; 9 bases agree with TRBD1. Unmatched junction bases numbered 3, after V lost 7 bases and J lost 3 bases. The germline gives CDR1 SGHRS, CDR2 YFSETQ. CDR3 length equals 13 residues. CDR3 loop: CASGGQGTDTQYF. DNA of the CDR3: TGCGCCAGCGGTGGACAGGGGACAGATACGCAGTATTTT.

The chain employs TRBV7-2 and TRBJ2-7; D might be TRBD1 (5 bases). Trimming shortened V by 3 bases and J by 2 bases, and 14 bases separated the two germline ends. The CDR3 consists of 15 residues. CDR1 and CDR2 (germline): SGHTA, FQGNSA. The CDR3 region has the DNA TGTGCCAGCAGCTTCTACCCAGGGTCGGCCTACGAGCAGTACTTC. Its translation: CASSFYPGSAYEQYF. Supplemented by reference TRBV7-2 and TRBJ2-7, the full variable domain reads GAGVSQSPSNKVTEKGKDVELRCDPISGHTALYWYRQSLGQGLEFLIYFQGNSAPDKSGLPSDRFSAERTGGSVSTLTIQRTQQEDSAVYLCASSFYPGSAYEQYFGPGTRLTVT.

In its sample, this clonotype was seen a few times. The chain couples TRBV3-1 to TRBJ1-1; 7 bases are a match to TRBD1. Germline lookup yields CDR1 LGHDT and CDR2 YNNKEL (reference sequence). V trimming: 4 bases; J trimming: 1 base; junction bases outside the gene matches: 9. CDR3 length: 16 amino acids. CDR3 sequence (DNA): TGTGCCAGCAGCCGGATAAGACAGGGCCAGAACACTGAAGCTTTCTTT. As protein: CASSRIRQGQNTEAFF.

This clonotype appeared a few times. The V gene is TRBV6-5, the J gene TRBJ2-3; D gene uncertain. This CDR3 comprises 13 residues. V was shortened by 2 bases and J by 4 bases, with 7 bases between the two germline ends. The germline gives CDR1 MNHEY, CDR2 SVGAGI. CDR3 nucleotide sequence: TGTGCCAGCAGTTACGCAACCCCAGATACGCAGTATTTT. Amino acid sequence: CASSYATPDTQYF.

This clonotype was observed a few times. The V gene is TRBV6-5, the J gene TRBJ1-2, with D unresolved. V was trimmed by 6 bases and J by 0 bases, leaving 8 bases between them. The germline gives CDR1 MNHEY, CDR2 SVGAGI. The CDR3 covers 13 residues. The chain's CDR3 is CASSGISNYGYTF. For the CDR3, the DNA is TGTGCCAGCAGCGGAATCTCTAACTATGGCTACACCTTC.

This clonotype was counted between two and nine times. The CDR3 bases are TGTGCCAGCAGTTTAGGTCCGACAGGCGGAGCTTTCTTT. Protein sequence: CASSLGPTGGAFF. The V gene is TRBV12-3 or TRBV12-4, the J gene TRBJ1-1; perhaps TRBD1 as D (6 bases). Trimming cost V 1 base and J 10 bases, with 13 bases left between them. The CDR3 is made up of 13 amino acids.

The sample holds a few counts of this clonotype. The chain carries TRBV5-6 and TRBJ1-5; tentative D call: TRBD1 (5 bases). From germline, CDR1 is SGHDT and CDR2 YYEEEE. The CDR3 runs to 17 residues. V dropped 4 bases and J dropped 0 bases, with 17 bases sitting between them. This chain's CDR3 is CASSLTGFGGSNQPQHF. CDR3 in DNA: TGTGCCAGCAGCCTGACCGGGTTTGGGGGTAGCAATCAGCCCCAGCATTTT.

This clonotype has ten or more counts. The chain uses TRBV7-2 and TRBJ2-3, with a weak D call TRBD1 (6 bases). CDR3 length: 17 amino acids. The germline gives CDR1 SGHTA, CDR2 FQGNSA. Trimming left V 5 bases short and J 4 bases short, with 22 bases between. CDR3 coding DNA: TGTGCCAGCAGCAAGAGGGGGACGCCCTACGAGGCAGATACGCAGTATTTT. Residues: CASSKRGTPYEADTQYF.

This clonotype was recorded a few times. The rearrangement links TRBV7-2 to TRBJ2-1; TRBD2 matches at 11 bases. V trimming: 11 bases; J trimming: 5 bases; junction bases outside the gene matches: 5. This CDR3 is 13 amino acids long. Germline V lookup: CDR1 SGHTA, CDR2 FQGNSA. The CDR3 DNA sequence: TGTGCCGGGGGACTAGCGGTTGACAATGAGCAGTTCTTC. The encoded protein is CAGGLAVDNEQFF.

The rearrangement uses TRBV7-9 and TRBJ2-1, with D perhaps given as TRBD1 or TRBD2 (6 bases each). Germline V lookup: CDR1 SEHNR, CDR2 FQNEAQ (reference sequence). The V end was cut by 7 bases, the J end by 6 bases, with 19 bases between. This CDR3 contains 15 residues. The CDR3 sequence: CASIRGGSFGNEQFF. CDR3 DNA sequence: TGTGCCAGCATCCGAGGGGGGTCCTTTGGCAATGAGCAGTTCTTC.

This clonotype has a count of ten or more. The CDR3 DNA reads TGTGCCAGCCAACCGGGACAGGGTAGTGATACGCAGTATTTT. Amino acid sequence: CASQPGQGSDTQYF. V and J are TRBV12-3 or TRBV12-4 and TRBJ2-3, with TRBD1 identical over 9 bases. V was clipped by 8 bases and J by 6 bases; unmatched bases: 9. The CDR3 has 14 amino acids.

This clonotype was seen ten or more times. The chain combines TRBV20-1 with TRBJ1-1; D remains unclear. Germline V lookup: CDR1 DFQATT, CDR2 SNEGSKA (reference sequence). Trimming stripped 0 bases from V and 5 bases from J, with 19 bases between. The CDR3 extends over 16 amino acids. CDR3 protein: CSARDLIHGIETEAFF. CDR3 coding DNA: TGCAGTGCTAGAGATCTGATTCATGGGATTGAGACTGAAGCTTTCTTT.

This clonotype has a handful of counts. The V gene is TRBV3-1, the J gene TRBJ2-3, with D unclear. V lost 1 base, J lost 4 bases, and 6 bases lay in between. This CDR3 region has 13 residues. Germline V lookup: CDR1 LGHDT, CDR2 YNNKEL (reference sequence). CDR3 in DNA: TGTGCCAGCAGCCAAGGTGCCCCAGATACGCAGTATTTT. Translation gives CASSQGAPDTQYF.

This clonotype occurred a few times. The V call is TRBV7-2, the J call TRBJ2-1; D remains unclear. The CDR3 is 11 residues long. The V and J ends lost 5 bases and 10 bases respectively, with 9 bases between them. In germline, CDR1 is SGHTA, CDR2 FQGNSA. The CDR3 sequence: CASSRLGEQFF. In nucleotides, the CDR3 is TGTGCCAGCAGCCGCCTCGGAGAGCAGTTCTTC.

The CDR3 spells CASSYSTGINEKLFF. CDR3 bases: TGTGCCAGCAGTTACTCGACAGGGATAAATGAAAAACTGTTTTTT. The V call is TRBV6-5, the J call TRBJ1-4, with 7 bases fitting TRBD1. V dropped 0 bases and J dropped 5; count of bases not matched to a gene: 3. The CDR3 has 15 residues. CDR1 is MNHEY and CDR2 is SVGAGI in the germline V gene.

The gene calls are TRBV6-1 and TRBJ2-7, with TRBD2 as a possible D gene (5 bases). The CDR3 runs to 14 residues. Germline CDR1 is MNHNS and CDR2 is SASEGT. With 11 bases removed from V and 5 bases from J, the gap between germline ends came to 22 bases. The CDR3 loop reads CAPKGGGRLDEQYV. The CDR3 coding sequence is TGTGCCCCAAAGGGTGGAGGCAGGTTAGACGAGCAGTACGTC.